Sequencing of this TCR beta chain was carried out in a study of shared clonotypes between healthy human individuals. Study-wide points: It was the few donors that limited the genetic and exposure-history diversity represented. A generally larger estimated richness was seen in naive subsets than in memory subsets.

Negatively enriched CD4+ T cells were divided by CD45RA into naive and memory. The input for sorted-subset replicate PCRs was about 0.2 ug DNA, about 30,000 T cell genomes. Method: immunoSEQ multiplex PCR; TCRdb's copy keeps in-frame clones and lacks some. This table has a few million clones, just over 90% appearing once. A word on this clone: Its antigen is unidentified.

Sequenced sample: naive CD4+ T cells sorted from blood. Specified subset: CD45RA+ positively selected. This TCR came from a man aged 18 to 30 in good health.

The CDR3 DNA sequence: TGTGCCAGCAGTGCTTTGAGCGATGCCGGGGAGCTGTTTTTT. This codes for CASSALSDAGELFF. The rearrangement links TRBV9 to TRBJ2-2; D not resolved. This CDR3 comprises 14 residues. The V gene's germline CDR1 is SGDLS and CDR2 YYNGEE. Trimming pared 5 bases from V and 6 bases from J, leaving 14 bases between.